This TCR beta chain was sequenced during a study of blood T cell repertoires in COVID-19. On the study more broadly: Specimens from acute and convalescent COVID-19 originated in the United States, Italy and Spain. PBMCs, B-cell-depleted T cells, or T cells were the source of the cDNA or gDNA that made up the material.

Libraries were prepared by immunoSEQ multiplex PCR; TCRdb keeps only in-frame clonotypes and omits some of them. The data show tens of thousands of clones, roughly nine tenths seen once. The specimen sequenced was peripheral blood. The receptor's source is a man aged 55-75 years with acute or convalescent COVID-19.

The CDR3 protein is CASSLTGPNTEAFF. CDR3 nucleotides: TGTGCCAGCAGCCTGACAGGGCCGAACACTGAAGCTTTCTTT. The chain is built from TRBV6-5 and TRBJ1-1; 7 bases are shared with TRBD1. This CDR3 region has 14 residues. Per germline, CDR1 MNHEY and CDR2 SVGAGI. The trim removed 6 bases at V and 1 base at J, leaving 5 bases unmatched.